This T cell receptor (beta chain) was identified during a study of beta chain features in type 1 diabetes. The study, taken as a whole, reports: In every one of the four CD4+ subsets, TCRB CDR3s were moderately but significantly shorter in Type 1 diabetes patients. Whatever favoring of shorter templates PCR might show would apply equally to patients and controls.

Expressed TCRB transcripts were sequenced because the isolated RNA had all been reverse transcribed beforehand. Generated by immunoSEQ multiplex PCR, the TCRdb table keeps only in-frame clones and is missing some. The table shows some 700,000 clones, with under 15% occurring only once. The CDR3 is made up of 13 amino acids. Trimming removed 4 bases from V and 5 bases from J, with 9 bases in between. Looked up from germline, CDR1 is MGHRA and CDR2 is YSYEKL. Regarding this clone: Antigen unknown.

This receptor was obtained from a man aged 18-30 years with type 1 diabetes. The rearrangement links TRBV4-1 to TRBJ2-1; D possibly corresponds to TRBD2 (6 bases). Sequencing was performed on naive CD4+ T cells from blood. The CDR3 reads CASSLPGDNEQFF. The CDR3 region has the DNA TGCGCCAGCAGCCTTCCGGGGGACAATGAGCAGTTCTTC.